This T cell receptor (beta chain) originates from a study of cytomegalovirus exposure and HLA in healthy donors. Points from the study as a whole: Most observed TCR sequences were rare, whereas some public TCRs were detected in many donors.

On this clone itself: Its matching antigen is unknown.

Use of 60 Vbeta and 13 Jbeta primers characterized the PCR. In the original processing: As a later analysis found, there were 78 million or so unique TCR beta chains, of which roughly 11 million were shared. TCRdb's copy holds only in-frame clones and misses some; the assay was immunoSEQ multiplex PCR. That table furnishes V, J and clone size, whereas the DNA furnished D and trimming. This table has 110,000 to 150,000 clones, about 76% appearing once. Germline values: CDR1 MNHNS, CDR2 SASEGT. The ends were cut back, 1 base at V and 5 bases at J, with 12 bases in the middle. The CDR3 runs to 15 residues.

The sequence derives from a female donor in good health and CMV-seronegative. The V and J genes are TRBV6-1 and TRBJ2-1; D is possibly TRBD2 (5 bases). Specimen: PBMCs. CDR3 in amino acids: CASSEGHRRDNEQFF. Here the CDR3 DNA reads TGTGCCAGCAGTGAAGGCCACCGGCGGGACAATGAGCAGTTCTTC.